A selection of T cell receptor beta chains follows, all from one sample in a study of shared clonotypes between healthy human individuals. TCRdb's table, derived via immunoSEQ multiplex PCR, lists solely in-frame clones and lacks some. In the table there are millions of clones, 85% to 95% of which are singletons. The specimen was naive CD4+ T cells sorted from blood. The receptors here all came from a man younger than 30 in good health. The CDR3 runs from the conserved cysteine through the conserved F or W. The D gene is left open where the match is weak. The size of a clone is reported for some rows only, either as once, few or many, or as a class for expanded clones.

clone_size: .; j_call: TRBJ2-2; v_call: TRBV6-6; d_call: TRBD2; cdr3_aa: CASSGPGLYSGELFF; cdr3_nt: TGTGCCAGCAGTGGACCGGGACTATACTCCGGGGAGCTGTTTTTT
clone_size: once; j_call: TRBJ1-2; v_call: TRBV2; d_call: .; cdr3_aa: CASRVGLAGSGYTF; cdr3_nt: TGTGCCAGCAGGGTTGGACTGGCTGGTTCGGGGTACACCTTC
clone_size: once; j_call: TRBJ2-7; v_call: TRBV7-2; d_call: .; cdr3_aa: CASSSFSTSFNEQYF; cdr3_nt: TGTGCCAGCAGCTCTTTTTCGACTAGTTTTAACGAGCAGTACTTC
clone_size: .; j_call: TRBJ2-2; v_call: TRBV18; d_call: .; cdr3_aa: CASSPNSGANTGELFF; cdr3_nt: TGTGCCAGCTCACCAAACTCCGGGGCGAACACCGGGGAGCTGTTTTTT
clone_size: .; j_call: TRBJ1-5; v_call: TRBV4-1; d_call: TRBD1; cdr3_aa: CASSRTGFNQPQHF; cdr3_nt: TGCGCCAGCAGCCGGACAGGGTTCAATCAGCCCCAGCATTTT
clone_size: .; j_call: TRBJ1-2; v_call: TRBV6-5; d_call: .; cdr3_aa: CASRRDGYTF; cdr3_nt: TGTGCCAGCAGAAGGGACGGCTACACCTTC
clone_size: .; j_call: TRBJ2-2; v_call: TRBV6-6; d_call: .; cdr3_aa: CASSPVGGANTGELFF; cdr3_nt: TGTGCCAGCAGTCCCGTTGGAGGGGCGAACACCGGGGAGCTGTTTTTT
clone_size: .; j_call: TRBJ2-7; v_call: TRBV11-2; d_call: TRBD1; cdr3_aa: CASSPGTGRNEQYF; cdr3_nt: TGTGCCAGCAGCCCAGGGACAGGGAGGAACGAGCAGTACTTC
clone_size: .; j_call: TRBJ2-5; v_call: TRBV5-4; d_call: .; cdr3_aa: CASSSSGVEGTQYF; cdr3_nt: TGTGCCAGCAGTTCCTCAGGGGTGGAAGGGACCCAGTACTTC
clone_size: .; j_call: TRBJ1-2; v_call: TRBV18; d_call: .; cdr3_aa: CASSPPSQHTYTF; cdr3_nt: TGTGCCAGCTCACCACCGAGTCAGCACACATACACCTTC
clone_size: .; j_call: TRBJ2-2; v_call: TRBV27; d_call: TRBD1; cdr3_aa: CASRGTGTVNTGELFF; cdr3_nt: TGTGCCAGCAGGGGAACCGGGACAGTGAACACCGGGGAGCTGTTTTTT
clone_size: .; j_call: TRBJ2-5; v_call: TRBV2; d_call: TRBD1; cdr3_aa: CASSEDRGSETQYF; cdr3_nt: TGTGCCAGCAGTGAGGACAGGGGGTCAGAGACCCAGTACTTC
clone_size: .; j_call: TRBJ2-5; v_call: TRBV5-1; d_call: .; cdr3_aa: CASSLAELAETQYF; cdr3_nt: TGCGCCAGCAGCTTGGCCGAACTAGCAGAGACCCAGTACTTC
clone_size: .; j_call: TRBJ1-1; v_call: TRBV19; d_call: .; cdr3_aa: CASSVRVYTEAFF; cdr3_nt: TGTGCCAGTAGTGTCAGGGTGTACACTGAAGCTTTCTTT
clone_size: once; j_call: TRBJ1-2; v_call: TRBV7-2; d_call: .; cdr3_aa: CASSLERISYTF; cdr3_nt: TGTGCCAGCAGCTTAGAGCGGATAAGCTACACCTTC
clone_size: .; j_call: TRBJ2-3; v_call: TRBV5-1; d_call: TRBD2; cdr3_aa: CASSSSSGIADTQYF; cdr3_nt: TGCGCCAGCAGCTCGTCTAGCGGGATCGCAGATACGCAGTATTTT
clone_size: .; j_call: TRBJ1-2; v_call: TRBV4-3; d_call: .; cdr3_aa: CASSQEGVGFTYGYTF; cdr3_nt: TGCGCCAGCAGCCAAGAAGGGGTGGGTTTCACCTATGGCTACACCTTC
clone_size: .; j_call: TRBJ1-3; v_call: TRBV11-2; d_call: TRBD1; cdr3_aa: CASSFTGGKSGNTIYF; cdr3_nt: TGTGCCAGCAGCTTTACAGGGGGGAAGTCTGGAAACACCATATATTTT
clone_size: .; j_call: TRBJ1-2; v_call: TRBV14; d_call: .; cdr3_aa: CASSVDPDGRNYGYTF; cdr3_nt: TGTGCCAGCAGCGTAGATCCCGACGGACGGAACTATGGCTACACCTTC
clone_size: .; j_call: TRBJ2-3; v_call: TRBV4-1; d_call: .; cdr3_aa: CASSQGTSTDTQYF; cdr3_nt: TGCGCCAGCAGCCAAGGGACTAGCACAGATACGCAGTATTTT
clone_size: once; j_call: TRBJ1-3; v_call: TRBV5-1; d_call: TRBD1; cdr3_aa: CASSRDSSGNTIYF; cdr3_nt: TGCGCCAGCAGTCGGGACAGCTCTGGAAACACCATATATTTT
clone_size: .; j_call: TRBJ2-7; v_call: TRBV30; d_call: TRBD2; cdr3_aa: CAWTGTSGSYEQYF; cdr3_nt: TGTGCCTGGACAGGGACTAGCGGGAGTTACGAGCAGTACTTC
clone_size: .; j_call: TRBJ2-5; v_call: TRBV18; d_call: TRBD1; cdr3_aa: CASSPGTGRETQYF; cdr3_nt: TGTGCCAGCTCACCAGGGACAGGGAGGGAGACCCAGTACTTC